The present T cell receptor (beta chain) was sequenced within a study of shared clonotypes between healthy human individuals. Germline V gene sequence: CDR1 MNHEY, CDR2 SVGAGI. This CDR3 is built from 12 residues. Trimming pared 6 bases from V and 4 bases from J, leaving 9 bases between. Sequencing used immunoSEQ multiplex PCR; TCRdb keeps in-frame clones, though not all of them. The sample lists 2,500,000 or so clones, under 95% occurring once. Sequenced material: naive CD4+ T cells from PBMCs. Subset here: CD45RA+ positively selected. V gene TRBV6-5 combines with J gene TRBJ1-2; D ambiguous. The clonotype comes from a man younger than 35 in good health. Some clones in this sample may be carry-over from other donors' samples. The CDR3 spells CASSVSPYGYTF. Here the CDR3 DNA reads TGTGCCAGCAGCGTCTCTCCCTATGGCTACACCTTC.